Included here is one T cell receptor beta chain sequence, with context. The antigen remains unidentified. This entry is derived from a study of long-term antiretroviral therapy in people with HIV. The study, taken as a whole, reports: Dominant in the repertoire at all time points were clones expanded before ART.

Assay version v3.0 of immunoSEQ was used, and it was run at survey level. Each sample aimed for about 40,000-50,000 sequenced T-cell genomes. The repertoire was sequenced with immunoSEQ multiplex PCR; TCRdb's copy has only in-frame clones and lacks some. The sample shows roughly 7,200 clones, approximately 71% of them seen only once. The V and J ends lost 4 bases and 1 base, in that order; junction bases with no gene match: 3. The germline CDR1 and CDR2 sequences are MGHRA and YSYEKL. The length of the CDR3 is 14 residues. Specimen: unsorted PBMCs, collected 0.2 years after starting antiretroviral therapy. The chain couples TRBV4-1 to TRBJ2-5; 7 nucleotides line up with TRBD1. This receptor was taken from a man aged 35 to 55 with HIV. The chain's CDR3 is CASSPGTVQETQYF. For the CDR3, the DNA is TGCGCCAGCAGCCCAGGGACAGTCCAAGAGACCCAGTACTTC.